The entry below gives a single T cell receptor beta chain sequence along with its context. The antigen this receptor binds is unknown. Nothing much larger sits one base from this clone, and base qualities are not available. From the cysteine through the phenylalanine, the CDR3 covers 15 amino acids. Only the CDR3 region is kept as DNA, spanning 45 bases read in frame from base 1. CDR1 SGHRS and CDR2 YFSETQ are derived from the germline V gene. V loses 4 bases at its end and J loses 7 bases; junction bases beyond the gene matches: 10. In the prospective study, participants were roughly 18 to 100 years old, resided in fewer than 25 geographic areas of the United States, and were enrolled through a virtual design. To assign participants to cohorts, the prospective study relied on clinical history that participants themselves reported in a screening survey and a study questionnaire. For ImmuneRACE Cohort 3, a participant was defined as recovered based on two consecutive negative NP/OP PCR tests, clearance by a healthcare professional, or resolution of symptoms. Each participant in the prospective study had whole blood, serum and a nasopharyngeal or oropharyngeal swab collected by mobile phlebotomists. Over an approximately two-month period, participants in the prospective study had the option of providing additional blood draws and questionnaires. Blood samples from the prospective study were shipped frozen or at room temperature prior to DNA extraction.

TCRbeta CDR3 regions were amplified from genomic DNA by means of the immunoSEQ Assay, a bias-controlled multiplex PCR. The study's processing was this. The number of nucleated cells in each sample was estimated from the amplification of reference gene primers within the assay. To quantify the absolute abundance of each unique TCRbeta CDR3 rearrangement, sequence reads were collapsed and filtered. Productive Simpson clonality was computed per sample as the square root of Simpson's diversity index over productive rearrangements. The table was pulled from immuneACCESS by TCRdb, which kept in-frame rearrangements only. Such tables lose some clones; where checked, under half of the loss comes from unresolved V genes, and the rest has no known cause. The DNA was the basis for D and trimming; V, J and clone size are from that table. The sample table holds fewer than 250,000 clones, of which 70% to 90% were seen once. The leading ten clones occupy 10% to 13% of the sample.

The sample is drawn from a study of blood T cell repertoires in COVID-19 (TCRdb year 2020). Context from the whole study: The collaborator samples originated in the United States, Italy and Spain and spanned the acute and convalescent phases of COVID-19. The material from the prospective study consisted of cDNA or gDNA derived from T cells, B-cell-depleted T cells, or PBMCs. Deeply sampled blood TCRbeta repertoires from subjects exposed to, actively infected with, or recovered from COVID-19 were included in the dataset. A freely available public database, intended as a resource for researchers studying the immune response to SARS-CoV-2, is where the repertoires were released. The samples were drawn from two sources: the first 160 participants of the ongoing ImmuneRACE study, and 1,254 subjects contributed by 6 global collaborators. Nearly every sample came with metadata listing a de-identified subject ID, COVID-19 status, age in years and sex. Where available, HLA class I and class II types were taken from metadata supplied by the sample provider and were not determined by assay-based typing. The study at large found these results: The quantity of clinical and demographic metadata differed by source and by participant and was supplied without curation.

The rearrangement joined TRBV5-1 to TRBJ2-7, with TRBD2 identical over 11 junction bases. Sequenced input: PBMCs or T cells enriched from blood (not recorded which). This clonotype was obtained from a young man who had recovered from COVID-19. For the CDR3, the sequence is CASSPNPGTSGEQYF. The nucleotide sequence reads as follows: TGCGCCAGCAGCCCAAACCCCGGGACTAGCGGAGAGCAGTACTTC.